The entry below describes one TCR beta chain. These data are taken from a study of technical replicates of blood from several donors. The CDR3 totals 12 residues. V was pared by 2 bases and J by 9 bases, with 8 bases between. Germline V gene data show CDR1 as KGHSH and CDR2 as LQKENI. Repertoires were generated with immunoSEQ multiplex PCR, while TCRdb's copy carries only in-frame clones and drops some. This sample has about 80,000 clones, with 95% to 97% found just once. The chain is built from TRBV18 and TRBJ2-1; D call uncertain. Material for sequencing was T cells isolated from PBMCs. The sequence derives from a human donor in good health. CDR3 bases: TGTGCCAGCTCACCAGATAGCAGTGAGCAGTTCTTC. It encodes CASSPDSSEQFF.